This T cell receptor beta chain derives from a study of cytomegalovirus exposure and HLA in healthy donors. Points from the study as a whole: The study designated about 180 TCR beta chains cytomegalovirus-associated. Upon later analysis, TCR association rates were observed to vary by HLA locus, being highest for DRB1 and lowest for HLA-C.

60 Vbeta and 13 Jbeta primers were used in PCR. Only in-frame clones appear in the TCRdb table, and some are missing; sequencing was by immunoSEQ multiplex PCR. The repertoire holds 130,000 or so clones, with over 70% as singletons. Trimming took 10 bases from V and 6 from J; bases not matched to a gene: 10. Germline values: CDR1 MNHNS, CDR2 SASEGT. This CDR3 is built from 14 residues. As regards this clone: Its antigen is not known.

Sequenced: PBMCs. This chain uses TRBV6-1 with TRBJ1-4; 8 bases align to TRBD1. The sequence came from a woman aged 18-35 years in good health and CMV-seronegative. The CDR3 nucleotides read TGTGCCACCCGGTTGACAGGGGAAGATGAAAAACTGTTTTTT. Protein: CATRLTGEDEKLFF.